The 3 T cell receptor beta chains in this list originate from one sample, sequenced in a study of cytomegalovirus exposure and HLA in healthy donors. The PCR contained 60 Vbeta and 13 Jbeta primers. Sequencing used immunoSEQ multiplex PCR; TCRdb keeps in-frame clones, though not all of them. This sample has approximately 150,000 clones; around 79% occur once, and the top ten carry 6% to 6.5%. The source material was PBMCs. The receptors were gathered from a man aged 45 to 65 in good health and CMV-seropositive.

This clone was observed at least ten times. The chain joins TRBV6-1 to TRBJ1-4, with TRBD1 as a possible D gene (6 bases). V was shortened by 2 bases and J by 10 bases, with 17 bases between the two germline ends. From germline, CDR1 is MNHNS and CDR2 SASEGT. The CDR3 contains 15 residues. CDR3 in amino acids: CASSESQGSSRKLFF. The DNA of the CDR3 is TGTGCCAGCAGTGAATCACAGGGATCGTCGCGAAAACTGTTTTTT.

The rearrangement joins TRBV5-6 to TRBJ1-2; D is possibly TRBD1 (5 bases). V was cut by 7 bases and J by 8 bases, with 21 bases left in between. Germline CDR1 is SGHDT and CDR2 is YYEEEE. The CDR3 has 14 residues. Here the CDR3 DNA reads TGTGCCAGCCGCCCCTTGACGGGGGTAAGGGGCTACACCTTC. It encodes CASRPLTGVRGYTF. Supplemented by reference TRBV5-6 and TRBJ1-2, the full variable domain reads DAGVTQSPTHLIKTRGQQVTLRCSPKSGHDTVSWYQQALGQGPQFIFQYYEEEERQRGNFPDRFSGHQFPNYSSELNVNALLLGDSALYLCASRPLTGVRGYTFGSGTRLTVV.

The chain is built from TRBV6-4 and TRBJ2-1; D perhaps matches TRBD1 (6 bases). Trimming removed 3 bases from V and 7 bases from J, with 10 bases in between. The CDR3 has 13 amino acids. Germline CDR1 MRHNA, CDR2 SNTAGT. In DNA form, the CDR3 reads TGTGCCAGCAGTGAAGAAGGGGGAAATGAGCAGTTCTTC. Residues: CASSEEGGNEQFF.